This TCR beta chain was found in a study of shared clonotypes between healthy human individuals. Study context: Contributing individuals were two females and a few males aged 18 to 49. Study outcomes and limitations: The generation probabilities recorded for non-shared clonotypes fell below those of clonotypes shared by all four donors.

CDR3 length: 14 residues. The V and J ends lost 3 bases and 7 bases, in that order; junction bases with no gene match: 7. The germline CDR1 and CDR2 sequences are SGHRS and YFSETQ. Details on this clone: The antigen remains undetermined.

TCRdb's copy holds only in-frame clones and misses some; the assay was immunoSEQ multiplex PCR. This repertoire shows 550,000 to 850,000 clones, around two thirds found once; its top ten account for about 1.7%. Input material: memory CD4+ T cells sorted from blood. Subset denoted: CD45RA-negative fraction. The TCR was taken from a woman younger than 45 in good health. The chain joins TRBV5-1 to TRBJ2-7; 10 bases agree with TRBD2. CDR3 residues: CASSWLAGEGEQYF. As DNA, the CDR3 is TGCGCCAGCAGCTGGCTAGCGGGAGAGGGGGAGCAGTACTTC.